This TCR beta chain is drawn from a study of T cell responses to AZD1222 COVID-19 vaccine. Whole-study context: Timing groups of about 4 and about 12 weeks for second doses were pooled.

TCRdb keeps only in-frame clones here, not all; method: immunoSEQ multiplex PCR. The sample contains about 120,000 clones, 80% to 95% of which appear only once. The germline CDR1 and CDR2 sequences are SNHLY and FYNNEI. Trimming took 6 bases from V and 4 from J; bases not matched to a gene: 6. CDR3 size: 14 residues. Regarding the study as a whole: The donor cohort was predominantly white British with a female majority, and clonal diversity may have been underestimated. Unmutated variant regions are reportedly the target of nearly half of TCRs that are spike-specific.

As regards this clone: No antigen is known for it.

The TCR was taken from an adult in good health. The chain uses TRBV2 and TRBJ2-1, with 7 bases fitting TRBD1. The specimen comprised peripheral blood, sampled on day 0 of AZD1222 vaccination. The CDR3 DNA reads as TGTGCCAGCAGAGCCGGGACAGTGTACAATGAGCAGTTCTTC. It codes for CASRAGTVYNEQFF.